These 4 T cell receptor beta chains share one sample of origin, sequenced in a study of blood T cell repertoires in COVID-19. Clones were read by immunoSEQ multiplex PCR, and TCRdb kept only the in-frame ones, dropping some. The sample includes about 270,000 clones, around nine tenths of them seen just once. Material: peripheral blood. These receptors all stem from a man in his forties with active or convalescent COVID-19.

V is TRBV5-1 and J is TRBJ2-5; 9 positions agree with TRBD2. The CDR3 spans 15 residues. The V gene's germline CDR1 is SGHRS and CDR2 YFSETQ. V was clipped by 4 bases and J by 0 bases; unmatched bases: 4. CDR3 in amino acids: CASSPSGAYQETQYF. DNA of the CDR3: TGCGCCAGCAGCCCTAGCGGGGCCTACCAAGAGACCCAGTACTTC.

The rearrangement links TRBV3-1 (or the pseudogene TRBV3-2) to TRBJ1-2; TRBD1 agrees at 7 bases. Germline assignment: CDR1 LGHDT and CDR2 YNNKEL (reference sequence). Unmatched junction bases numbered 10, after V lost 1 base and J lost 5 bases. The CDR3 runs to 16 residues. CDR3: CASSQVGGEGAYGYTF. In DNA form, the CDR3 reads TGTGCCAGCAGCCAAGTCGGGGGCGAGGGGGCGTATGGCTACACCTTC.

The chain recombines TRBV30 with TRBJ1-5; 8 nucleotides align to TRBD1. The CDR3 is 15 amino acids. The V gene end was trimmed by 1 base and the J gene end by 6 bases; junction bases not matched to a gene: 8. Germline CDR1 reads GTSNPN; CDR2 reads SVGIG (reference sequence). This CDR3 is CAWSAIGQGGQPQHF. Here the CDR3 DNA reads TGTGCCTGGAGTGCTATAGGACAGGGAGGTCAGCCCCAGCATTTT.

The chain has TRBV15 and TRBJ2-1, with TRBD2 matching over 9 bases. The germline V gene encodes CDR1 LNHNV and CDR2 YYDKDF (reference sequence). V was pared by 3 bases and J by 4 bases, with 4 bases of the junction left unmatched. The CDR3 is 15 amino acids. For the CDR3, the DNA is TGTGCCACCAGCAGTAGCGGGAGATGGTACAATGAGCAGTTCTTC. This translates into CATSSSGRWYNEQFF.